This T cell receptor (beta chain) stems from a study of OX40 agonist ivuxolimab in advanced cancers. For the study at large: Hepatocellular carcinoma, melanoma, renal cell or head and neck cancer was diagnosed in the dose-escalation patients. Study-wide findings and caveats: At doses 0.1 to 3.0 mg/kg, CD4+ and CD8+ clones expanded.

Repertoires were generated with immunoSEQ multiplex PCR, while TCRdb's copy carries only in-frame clones and drops some. The profile shows 68,000 or so clones, roughly 80% of them singletons. The V gene end was trimmed by 2 bases and the J gene end by 11 bases; junction bases not matched to a gene: 10. CDR3 length: 14 residues. Germline-derived CDR1 and CDR2 are MNHEY and SVGAGI. Points on this clone: Its matching antigen is unknown.

This receptor was obtained from an adult with an advanced solid tumor such as melanoma, head and neck, liver or kidney cancer. The chain employs TRBV6-5 and TRBJ1-1, with 8 bases lining up with TRBD1. This specimen consisted of CD4+ or CD8+ T cells sorted from blood, obtained in a trial of the OX40 agonist ivuxolimab. The CDR3 nucleotides read TGTGCCAGCAGTTACGAGGCAGGGGGCGGGAGGGCTTTCTTT. Protein sequence: CASSYEAGGGRAFF.